The TCR beta chain under discussion was sequenced for a study of T cell changes during pregnancy in multiple sclerosis. CDR3 length: 15 amino acids. Germline CDR1 MNHNS, CDR2 SASEGT. V was trimmed by 3 bases and J by 2 bases, leaving 11 bases between them. Method: immunoSEQ multiplex PCR; TCRdb's copy keeps in-frame clones and lacks some. This table has roughly 30,000 clones, around 88% appearing once. The sequencing here drew on CD4+ T cells from peripheral blood mononuclear cells, taken in the first trimester of pregnancy. The clonotype comes from a female donor in good health, enrolled as a control in a pregnancy study. J is TRBJ2-1 and V is TRBV6-1; possible D gene TRBD2, 5 bases. The CDR3 DNA reads TGTGCCAGCAGTGAGGGAGTAGGGCCCTACAATGAGCAGTTCTTC. Translation: CASSEGVGPYNEQFF.